These T cell receptor beta chains were read from a single sample in a study of OX40 agonist ivuxolimab in advanced cancers. The table came from immunoSEQ multiplex PCR; TCRdb's copy has only in-frame clones and leaves some out. The sample contains a few thousand clones, about 80% of which appear only once. Sequenced here: CD4+ or CD8+ T cells sorted from blood, sampled in a trial of the OX40 agonist ivuxolimab. The receptors originated from an adult with an advanced solid tumor such as melanoma, head and neck, liver or kidney cancer. Both conserved end residues are part of each CDR3. Fields, in order: clone size, J gene, V gene, D gene, CDR3 DNA, CDR3 protein. The D gene is left open where the match is weak. Size values are once, few and many counts, or a class for expanded clones, and some rows have none.

abundance: .
j_gene: TRBJ2-7
v_gene: TRBV29-1
d_gene: .
CDR3nt: TGCAGCGTTATGACAGGCCCCACCGAGGTGCAGTACTTC
CDR3aa: CSVMTGPTEVQYF

abundance: .
j_gene: TRBJ1-3
v_gene: TRBV28
d_gene: TRBD1
CDR3nt: TGTGCCAGCAGTTCAGGGGGGGCGATTAACACCATATATTTT
CDR3aa: CASSSGGAINTIYF

abundance: .
j_gene: TRBJ2-1
v_gene: TRBV9
d_gene: TRBD2
CDR3nt: TGTGCCAGCAGCCTTCGGACTAGCGCCGGGGATGAGCAGTTCTTC
CDR3aa: CASSLRTSAGDEQFF

abundance: .
j_gene: TRBJ1-1
v_gene: TRBV5-1
d_gene: .
CDR3nt: TGCGCCAGCAGCCAGGGGAACACTGAAGCTTTCTTT
CDR3aa: CASSQGNTEAFF

abundance: .
j_gene: TRBJ1-1
v_gene: TRBV4-1
d_gene: .
CDR3nt: TGCGCCAGCAGCCAGGGCCCGGTCCAGGGATATAACACTGAAGCTTTCTTT
CDR3aa: CASSQGPVQGYNTEAFF

abundance: .
j_gene: TRBJ2-7
v_gene: TRBV4-1
d_gene: TRBD2
CDR3nt: TGCGCCAGCAGCCCGACTAGCGGCGCCTACGAGCAGTACTTC
CDR3aa: CASSPTSGAYEQYF

abundance: .
j_gene: TRBJ2-7
v_gene: TRBV5-8
d_gene: .
CDR3nt: TGTGCCAGCAGCTTGGTACAGGCCCACTACGAGCAGTACTTC
CDR3aa: CASSLVQAHYEQYF

abundance: .
j_gene: TRBJ2-2
v_gene: TRBV30
d_gene: TRBD1
CDR3nt: TGTGCCTGGAGTGGGGTGGACAGGGCCACCGGGGAGCTGTTTTTT
CDR3aa: CAWSGVDRATGELFF

abundance: .
j_gene: TRBJ2-3
v_gene: TRBV9
d_gene: .
CDR3nt: TGTGCCAGCAGCGTAGGCCCGGGGGCCGGCACAGATACGCAGTATTTT
CDR3aa: CASSVGPGAGTDTQYF

abundance: few
j_gene: TRBJ1-2
v_gene: TRBV10-3
d_gene: .
CDR3nt: TGTGCCACCGGGACGGACTATGGCTACACCTTC
CDR3aa: CATGTDYGYTF

abundance: .
j_gene: TRBJ2-3
v_gene: TRBV11-2
d_gene: TRBD2
CDR3nt: TGTGCCAGCAGCTCAGCGGGGGGACCCCTAGATACGCAGTATTTT
CDR3aa: CASSSAGGPLDTQYF

abundance: .
j_gene: TRBJ2-3
v_gene: TRBV7-9
d_gene: TRBD2
CDR3nt: TGTGCCAGCAGCTTCTTAGCGGGAGGCTCAGATACGCAGTATTTT
CDR3aa: CASSFLAGGSDTQYF

abundance: .
j_gene: TRBJ2-7
v_gene: TRBV9
d_gene: .
CDR3nt: TGTGCCAGCAGCAAAGATGGGACTCCTTCCTACGAGCAGTACTTC
CDR3aa: CASSKDGTPSYEQYF

abundance: .
j_gene: TRBJ2-7
v_gene: TRBV5-6
d_gene: .
CDR3nt: TGTGCCAGCAGCTTGAGTTTGGAGCAGTACTTC
CDR3aa: CASSLSLEQYF

abundance: .
j_gene: TRBJ2-7
v_gene: TRBV7-9
d_gene: .
CDR3nt: TGTGCCGGATCCACCGGGCCGAACTACGAGCAGTACTTC
CDR3aa: CAGSTGPNYEQYF

abundance: .
j_gene: TRBJ1-2
v_gene: TRBV27
d_gene: TRBD1
CDR3nt: TGTGCCAGCAGTCCTCCGGGACAGCTCTATGGCTACACCTTC
CDR3aa: CASSPPGQLYGYTF

abundance: once
j_gene: TRBJ1-2
v_gene: TRBV5-4
d_gene: .
CDR3nt: TGTGCCAGCAGCACCGGGAATTTCTATGGCTACACCTTC
CDR3aa: CASSTGNFYGYTF

abundance: .
j_gene: TRBJ2-1
v_gene: TRBV7-9
d_gene: .
CDR3nt: TGTGCCAGCAGTCGTGAGGGGACAGCGGGACCACGGGTCGGTTTCTTC
CDR3aa: CASSREGTAGPRVGFF

abundance: .
j_gene: TRBJ1-5
v_gene: TRBV11-2
d_gene: TRBD1
CDR3nt: TGTGCCAGCAGCTTGACAGGGCGGCATCAGCCCCAGCATTTT
CDR3aa: CASSLTGRHQPQHF

abundance: once
j_gene: TRBJ2-1
v_gene: TRBV19
d_gene: .
CDR3nt: TGTGCCAGTAGTATGGTGGGACCTTACAATGAGCAGTTCTTC
CDR3aa: CASSMVGPYNEQFF

abundance: .
j_gene: TRBJ2-3
v_gene: TRBV2
d_gene: .
CDR3nt: TGTGCCAGCAGTGAGGGGGCATGGAGCACAGATACGCAGTATTTT
CDR3aa: CASSEGAWSTDTQYF

abundance: .
j_gene: TRBJ1-2
v_gene: TRBV5-6
d_gene: TRBD1
CDR3nt: TGTGCCAGCAGCTCGGGACAGCCTAACTATGGCTACACCTTC
CDR3aa: CASSSGQPNYGYTF

abundance: .
j_gene: TRBJ1-1
v_gene: TRBV29-1
d_gene: TRBD1
CDR3nt: TGCAGCGTTGATCAAGGGGGCGCCGGCACTGAAGCTTTCTTT
CDR3aa: CSVDQGGAGTEAFF

abundance: .
j_gene: TRBJ1-1
v_gene: TRBV28
d_gene: .
CDR3nt: TGTGCCAGCAGTTACAGGAGCCCCCTCGAAGCTTTCTTT
CDR3aa: CASSYRSPLEAFF

abundance: large
j_gene: TRBJ2-3
v_gene: TRBV11-2
d_gene: TRBD1
CDR3nt: TGTGCCAGCAGCATCAGACAGGGGTCGGCAGATACGCAGTATTTT
CDR3aa: CASSIRQGSADTQYF

abundance: .
j_gene: TRBJ1-4
v_gene: TRBV6-1
d_gene: .
CDR3nt: TGTGCCAGCAGTGAAAGAGGGGAAGGAGAAAAACTGTTTTTT
CDR3aa: CASSERGEGEKLFF